Ten or more counts support the clone carrying this T cell receptor beta chain. What it recognizes is unknown. This entry belongs to a study of T cells in Graves' hyperthyroidism and ophthalmopathy. General study findings and limits: Among clonotypes expanded in thyroid above 0.001, most were also found in blood. A model of 13 V-J pairs discriminated ophthalmopathy from stable hyperthyroidism.

Amplified regions were TCR beta CDR3 sequences from RNA transcripts. Primed by the HTBI set, a first-round RT-PCR was run on the TCR CDR3. TCRdb ran MiXCR on the multiplex PCR reads and lists one entry per CDR3 protein. The table shows 360,000 or so distinct CDR3 sequences, with about a fifth occurring only once. Diagnosis of hyperthyroidism was new in patients aged 18 to 65, and its duration was under 2 months. Every diagnosis used clinical symptoms, serum thyroxine and TRAb, thyroid ultrasound and orbital computed tomography. The clonotype was recovered from a woman younger than 35 with Graves' hyperthyroidism. The sequenced sample consisted of blood.

In DNA form, the CDR3 reads TGCGCCAGCAGCCAAGGACTAGCGGGGGGACAAGAGACCCAGTACTTC. Its translation is CASSQGLAGGQETQYF. The chain recombines TRBV4-1 with TRBJ2-5; 13 nucleotides align to TRBD2. V trimming: 1 base; J trimming: 2 bases; junction bases outside the gene matches: 1. Germline CDR1 MGHRA, CDR2 YSYEKL. The CDR3 has 16 residues.